The clone carrying this TCR beta chain was recorded many times. Its antigen is unknown. Germline loops: CDR1 SGHTA, CDR2 FQGNSA. This CDR3 comprises 15 residues. Trimming stripped 0 bases from V and 4 bases from J, with 7 bases between. The source of the sample is a study of T cells in Graves' hyperthyroidism and ophthalmopathy. Findings of the study overall: A model built on 13 V-J features separated ophthalmopathy from stable hyperthyroidism. Also found in blood were most expanded thyroid clonotypes above 0.001.

Amplification of TCR beta CDR3 regions was performed using RNA transcripts as template. Using the HTBI primer set, a first-round RT-PCR was run on the TCR CDR3. In TCRdb, the multiplex PCR reads were re-called with MiXCR into one record per CDR3 protein. The table includes approximately 560,000 distinct CDR3 sequences, more than 45% detected once. This TCR was sampled from a woman younger than 35 with Graves' hyperthyroidism. The sequenced material came from peripheral blood or thyroid tissue (not recorded which). The V gene is TRBV7-2, the J gene TRBJ2-6; no reliable D call. The CDR3 DNA is TGTGCCAGCAGCTTAGCGGTCGCCGGGGCCAACGTCCTGACTTTC. It specifies CASSLAVAGANVLTF.